This T cell receptor beta chain was identified during a study of spatial heterogeneity in lung cancer. Notes on the study in general: At resection, ubiquitous expanded tumor TCRs appeared in blood more than at follow-up.

CDR1 and CDR2 from the germline V gene are SGHAT and FQNNGV. CDR3 length equals 15 residues. V lost 5 bases to trimming and J lost 9 bases; unmatched junction nucleotides: 9. Carried by each TCR cDNA molecule was a unique molecular identifier. TCRdb passed the 5' RACE reads through MiXCR, listing each CDR3 protein once. The sample lists around 63,000 distinct CDR3 sequences; about 5.9% were seen once. Time point defined: sample taken at primary tumor resection. Unsorted whole RNA of tumor, nontumor lung or frozen PBMC was sequenced. Many counts were recorded for this clonotype. What it binds is unknown.

The receptor comes from a female donor with early-stage non-small cell lung cancer. This material consisted of PBMCs, taken at surgery. The V gene is TRBV11-2, the J gene TRBJ2-1, with TRBD2 matching 11 bases. The CDR3 loop reads CASSQTSGKSGEQFF. CDR3 bases: TGTGCCAGCAGCCAGACTAGCGGGAAGTCGGGTGAGCAGTTCTTC.